This entry concerns a single TCR beta chain. The data originate from a study of blood T cell repertoires in COVID-19. Background on the study: From T cells, B-cell-depleted T cells, or PBMCs came the material, which was cDNA or gDNA.

With 3 bases removed from V and 5 bases from J, the gap between germline ends came to 10 bases. CDR1 is SQVTM and CDR2 is ANQGSEA in the germline V gene. CDR3 size: 12 residues. Original methodology: How many nucleated cells were present was estimated from reference gene primer amplification. Generated by immunoSEQ multiplex PCR, the TCRdb table keeps only in-frame clones and is missing some. D and trimming were read from the DNA, whereas the V and J calls and clone size are those reported in that table. The sample holds about 160,000 clones, around 90% seen once. Sequenced material: peripheral blood. The origin of this receptor is a man younger than 30 with acute or convalescent COVID-19. This sequence joins TRBV29-1 and TRBJ1-1; tentatively, D is TRBD1 (5 bases). CDR3 sequence reads: CSVEGGRTEAFF. The CDR3 DNA follows: TGCAGCGTTGAGGGGGGGAGGACTGAAGCTTTCTTT. The whole variable domain, filled in from reference TRBV29-1 and TRBJ1-1, reads SAVISQKPSRDICQRGTSLTIQCQVDSQVTMMFWYRQQPGQSLTLIATANQGSEATYESGFVIDKFPISRPNLTFSTLTVSNMSPEDSSIYLCSVEGGRTEAFFGQGTRLTVV.